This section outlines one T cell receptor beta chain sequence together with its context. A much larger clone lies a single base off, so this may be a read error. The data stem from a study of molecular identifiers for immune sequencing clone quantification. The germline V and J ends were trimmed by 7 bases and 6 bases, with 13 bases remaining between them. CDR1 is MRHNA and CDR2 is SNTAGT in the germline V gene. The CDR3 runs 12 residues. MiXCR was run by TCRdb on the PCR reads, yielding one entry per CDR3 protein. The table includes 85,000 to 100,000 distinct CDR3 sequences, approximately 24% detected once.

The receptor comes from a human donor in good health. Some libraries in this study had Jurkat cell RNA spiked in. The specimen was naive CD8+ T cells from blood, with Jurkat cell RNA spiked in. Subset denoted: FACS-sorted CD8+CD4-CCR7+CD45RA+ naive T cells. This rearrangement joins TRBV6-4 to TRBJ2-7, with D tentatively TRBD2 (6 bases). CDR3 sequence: CASTSGRGEQYF. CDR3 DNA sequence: TGTGCCAGCACGTCCGGGAGAGGCGAGCAGTACTTC.